This T cell receptor (beta chain) emerged from a study of OX40 agonist ivuxolimab in advanced cancers. Study-level information: With a range of roughly 20 to 85, age averaged approximately 55 years, and around 83% were male.

The protocol was immunoSEQ multiplex PCR, while the TCRdb copy is restricted to in-frame clones and leaves out a portion. The data show tens of thousands of clones, approximately 78% seen once. Findings and caveats of the study: CD8+ T cells (on average) carried more expanded clones than CD4+ T cells. At 0.1 to 3.0 mg/kg, CD4+ and CD8+ blood T cells expanded clonally by week 6.

Regarding this clone: Its antigen is not known.

Germline V gene sequence: CDR1 SGHRS, CDR2 YFSETQ. The CDR3 is 14 amino acids. Trimming took off 0 bases at V and 0 bases at J, with 5 bases between the two ends. The sequence came from an adult with an advanced solid tumor such as melanoma, head and neck, liver or kidney cancer. This chain connects TRBV5-1 to TRBJ2-3; D remains ambiguous. Here the sequenced sample was CD4+ or CD8+ T cells sorted from blood, taken in a trial of the OX40 agonist ivuxolimab. The DNA of the CDR3 is TGCGCCAGCAGCTTGGTTACTAGCACAGATACGCAGTATTTT. Protein product: CASSLVTSTDTQYF.